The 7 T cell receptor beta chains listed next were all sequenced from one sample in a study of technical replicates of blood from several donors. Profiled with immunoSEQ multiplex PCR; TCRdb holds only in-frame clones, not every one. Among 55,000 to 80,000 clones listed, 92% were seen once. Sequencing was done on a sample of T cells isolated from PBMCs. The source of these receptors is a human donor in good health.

CDR3 region: CAISESLGGLLEDQPQHF. CDR3 DNA sequence: TGTGCCATCAGTGAGTCACTCGGAGGCCTCCTGGAGGATCAGCCCCAGCATTTT. The chain is built from TRBV10-3 and TRBJ1-5; D is ambiguous. Per the germline V gene, CDR1 is ENHRY and CDR2 is SYGVKD. The CDR3 covers 18 residues. Trimming took off 0 bases at V and 5 bases at J, with 20 bases between the two ends.

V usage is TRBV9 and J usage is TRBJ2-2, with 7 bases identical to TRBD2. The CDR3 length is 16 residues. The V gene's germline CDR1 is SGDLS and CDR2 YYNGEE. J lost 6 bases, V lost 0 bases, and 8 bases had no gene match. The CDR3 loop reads CASSVGAGDVAGELFF. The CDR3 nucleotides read TGTGCCAGCAGCGTAGGTGCGGGAGATGTCGCCGGGGAGCTGTTTTTT.

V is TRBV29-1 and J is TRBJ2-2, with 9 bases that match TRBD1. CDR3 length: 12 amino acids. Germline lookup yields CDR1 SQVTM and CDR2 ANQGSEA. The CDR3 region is CSVQGAAGELFF. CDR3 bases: TGCAGTGTACAGGGGGCGGCGGGGGAGCTGTTTTTT.

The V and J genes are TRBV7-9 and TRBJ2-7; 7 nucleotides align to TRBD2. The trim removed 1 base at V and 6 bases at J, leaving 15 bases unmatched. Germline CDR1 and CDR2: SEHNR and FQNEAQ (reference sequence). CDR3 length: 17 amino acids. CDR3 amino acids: CASSLGSGGTVAGEQYF. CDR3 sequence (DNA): TGTGCCAGCAGCTTAGGGTCCGGGGGGACCGTAGCGGGCGAGCAGTACTTC.

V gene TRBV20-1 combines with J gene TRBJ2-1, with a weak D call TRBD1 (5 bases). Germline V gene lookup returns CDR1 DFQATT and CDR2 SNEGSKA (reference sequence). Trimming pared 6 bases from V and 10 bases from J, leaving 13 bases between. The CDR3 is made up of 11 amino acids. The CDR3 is CSATSGREQFF. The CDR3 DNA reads TGCAGTGCCACGTCAGGGCGAGAGCAGTTCTTC.

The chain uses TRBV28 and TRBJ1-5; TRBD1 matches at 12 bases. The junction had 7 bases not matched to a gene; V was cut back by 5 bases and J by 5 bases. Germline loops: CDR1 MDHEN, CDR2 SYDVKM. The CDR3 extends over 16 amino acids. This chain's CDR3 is CASSEPGQGAHQPQHF. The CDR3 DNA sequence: TGTGCCAGCAGTGAGCCGGGACAGGGGGCCCATCAGCCCCAGCATTTT.

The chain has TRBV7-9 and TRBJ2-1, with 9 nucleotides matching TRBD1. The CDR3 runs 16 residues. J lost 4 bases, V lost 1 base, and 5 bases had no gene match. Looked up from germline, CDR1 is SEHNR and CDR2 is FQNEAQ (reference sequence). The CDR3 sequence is CASSLGFGTGYNEQFF. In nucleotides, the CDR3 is TGTGCCAGCAGCTTAGGTTTTGGGACAGGGTACAATGAGCAGTTCTTC.